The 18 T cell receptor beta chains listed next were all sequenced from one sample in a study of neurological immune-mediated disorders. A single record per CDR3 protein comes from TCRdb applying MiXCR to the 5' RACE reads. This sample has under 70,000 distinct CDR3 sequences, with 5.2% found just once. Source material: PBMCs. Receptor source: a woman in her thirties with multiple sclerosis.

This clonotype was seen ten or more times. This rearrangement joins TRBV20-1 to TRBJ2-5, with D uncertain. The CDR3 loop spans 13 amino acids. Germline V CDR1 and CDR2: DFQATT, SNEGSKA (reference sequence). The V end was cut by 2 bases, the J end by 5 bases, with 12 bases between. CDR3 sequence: CSARRVGLETQYF. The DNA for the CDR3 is TGCAGTGCTAGAAGGGTGGGGTTGGAGACCCAGTACTTC.

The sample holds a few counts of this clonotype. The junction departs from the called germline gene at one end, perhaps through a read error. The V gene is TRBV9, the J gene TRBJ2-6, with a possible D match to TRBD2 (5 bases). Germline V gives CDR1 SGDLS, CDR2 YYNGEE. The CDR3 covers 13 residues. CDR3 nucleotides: TGTGCCAGCAGCGCGGGAAAGGCCGACGTCCTGACTTTC. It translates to CASSAGKADVLTF.

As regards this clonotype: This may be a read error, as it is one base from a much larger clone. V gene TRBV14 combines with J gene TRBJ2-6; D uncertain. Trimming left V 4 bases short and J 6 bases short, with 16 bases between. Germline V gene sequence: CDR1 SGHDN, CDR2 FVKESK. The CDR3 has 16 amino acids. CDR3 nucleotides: TGTGCCAGCAGCCCTAGTACAGTCCCTGTGGCCAACGTCCTGACTTTC. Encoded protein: CASSPSTVPVANVLTF.

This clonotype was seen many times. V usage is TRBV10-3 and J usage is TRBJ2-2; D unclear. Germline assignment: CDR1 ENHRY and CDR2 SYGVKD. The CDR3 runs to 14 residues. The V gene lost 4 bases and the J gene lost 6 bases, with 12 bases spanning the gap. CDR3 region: CAISVRVEPGELFF. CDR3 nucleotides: TGTGCCATCAGTGTCCGGGTAGAGCCCGGGGAGCTGTTTTTT.

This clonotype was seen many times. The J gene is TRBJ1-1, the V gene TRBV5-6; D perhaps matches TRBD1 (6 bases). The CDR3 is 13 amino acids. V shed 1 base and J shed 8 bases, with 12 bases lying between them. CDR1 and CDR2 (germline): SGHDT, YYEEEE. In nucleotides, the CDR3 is TGTGCCAGCAGCTTGATGGGGGCGACGGAAGCTTTCTTT. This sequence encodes CASSLMGATEAFF. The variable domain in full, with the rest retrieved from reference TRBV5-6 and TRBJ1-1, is DAGVTQSPTHLIKTRGQQVTLRCSPKSGHDTVSWYQQALGQGPQFIFQYYEEEERQRGNFPDRFSGHQFPNYSSELNVNALLLGDSALYLCASSLMGATEAFFGQGTRLTVV.

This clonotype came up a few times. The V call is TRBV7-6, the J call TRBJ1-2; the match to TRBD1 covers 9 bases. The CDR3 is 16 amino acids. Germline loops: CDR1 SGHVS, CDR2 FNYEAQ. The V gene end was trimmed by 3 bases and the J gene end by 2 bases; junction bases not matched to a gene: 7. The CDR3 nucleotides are TGTGCCAGCAGCTTCGGGGGGGACAGGGCCAACTATGGCTACACCTTC. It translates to CASSFGGDRANYGYTF.

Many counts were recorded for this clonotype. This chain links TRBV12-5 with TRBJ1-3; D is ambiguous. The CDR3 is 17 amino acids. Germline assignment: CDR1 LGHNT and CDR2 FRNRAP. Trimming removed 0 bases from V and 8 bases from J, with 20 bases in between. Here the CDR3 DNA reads TGTGCTAGTGGTTTGGTGATGCCCCTTGGACCGGCTGACACCATATATTTT. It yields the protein CASGLVMPLGPADTIYF.

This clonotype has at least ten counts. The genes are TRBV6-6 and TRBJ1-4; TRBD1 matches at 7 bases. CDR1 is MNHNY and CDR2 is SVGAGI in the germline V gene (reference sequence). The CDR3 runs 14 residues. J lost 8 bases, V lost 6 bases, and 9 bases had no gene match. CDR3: CASRTGQMGEKLFF. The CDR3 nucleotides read TGTGCCAGCAGGACGGGACAGATGGGGGAAAAACTGTTTTTT.

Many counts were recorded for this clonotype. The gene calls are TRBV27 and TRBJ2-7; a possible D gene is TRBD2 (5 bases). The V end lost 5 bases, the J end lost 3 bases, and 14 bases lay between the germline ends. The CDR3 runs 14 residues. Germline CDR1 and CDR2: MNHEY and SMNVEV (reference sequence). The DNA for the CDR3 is TGTGCCAGCAGTACATACGGGGTAGACTACGAGCAGTACTTC. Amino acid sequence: CASSTYGVDYEQYF.

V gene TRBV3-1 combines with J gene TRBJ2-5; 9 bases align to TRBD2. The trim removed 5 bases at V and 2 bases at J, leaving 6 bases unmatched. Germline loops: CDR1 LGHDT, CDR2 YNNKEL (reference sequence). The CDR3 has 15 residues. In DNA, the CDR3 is TGTGCCAGCAGCTCTCCGGGACTAGCACAAGAGACCCAGTACTTC. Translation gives CASSSPGLAQETQYF.

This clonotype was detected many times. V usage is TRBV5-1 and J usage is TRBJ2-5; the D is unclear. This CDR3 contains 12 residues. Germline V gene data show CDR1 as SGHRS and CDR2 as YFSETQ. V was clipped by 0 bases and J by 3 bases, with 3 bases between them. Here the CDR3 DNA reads TGCGCCAGCAGCTTGGGAAAAGAGACCCAGTACTTC. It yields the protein CASSLGKETQYF.

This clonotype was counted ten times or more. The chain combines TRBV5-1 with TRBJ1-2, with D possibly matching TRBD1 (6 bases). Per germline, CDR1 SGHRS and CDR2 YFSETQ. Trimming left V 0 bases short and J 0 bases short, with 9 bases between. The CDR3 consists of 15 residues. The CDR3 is CASSLDGQPNYGYTF. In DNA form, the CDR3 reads TGCGCCAGCAGCTTGGACGGACAGCCTAACTATGGCTACACCTTC.

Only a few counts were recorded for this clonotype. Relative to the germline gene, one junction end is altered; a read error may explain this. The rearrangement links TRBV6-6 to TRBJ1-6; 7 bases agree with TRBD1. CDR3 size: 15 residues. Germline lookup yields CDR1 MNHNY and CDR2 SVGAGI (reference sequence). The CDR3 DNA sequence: TGTGCCAGCAGTTACAAGGGGGCCGATAATTCACCCCTCAACTTT. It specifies CASSYKGADNSPLNF.

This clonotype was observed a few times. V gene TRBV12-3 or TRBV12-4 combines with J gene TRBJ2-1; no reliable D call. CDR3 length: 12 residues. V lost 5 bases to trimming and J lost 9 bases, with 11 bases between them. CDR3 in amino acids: CASSGGGGEQFF. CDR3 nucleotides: TGTGCCAGCAGTGGCGGTGGTGGTGAGCAGTTCTTC.

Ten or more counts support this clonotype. Here the CDR3 DNA reads TGTGCCAGCAGTCCAGGGGGGAGGAATCAGCCCCAGCATTTT. This translates into CASSPGGRNQPQHF. This chain uses TRBV12-3 or TRBV12-4 with TRBJ1-5; 7 nucleotides align to TRBD1. This CDR3 region has 14 residues. The trim removed 5 bases at V and 4 bases at J, leaving 5 bases unmatched.

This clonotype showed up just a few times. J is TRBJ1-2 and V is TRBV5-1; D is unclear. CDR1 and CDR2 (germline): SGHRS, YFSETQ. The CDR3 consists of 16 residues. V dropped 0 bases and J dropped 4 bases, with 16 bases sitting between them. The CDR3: CASSLGGLENIYGYTF. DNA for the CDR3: TGCGCCAGCAGCTTGGGTGGACTTGAGAATATCTATGGCTACACCTTC.

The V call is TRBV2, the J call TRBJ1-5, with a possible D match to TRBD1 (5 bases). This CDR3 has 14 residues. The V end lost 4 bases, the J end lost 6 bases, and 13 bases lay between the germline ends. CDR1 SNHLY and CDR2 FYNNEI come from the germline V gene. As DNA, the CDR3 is TGTGCCAGCAGTGCGCATTGGCAGGGTCAGCCCCAGCATTTT. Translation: CASSAHWQGQPQHF.

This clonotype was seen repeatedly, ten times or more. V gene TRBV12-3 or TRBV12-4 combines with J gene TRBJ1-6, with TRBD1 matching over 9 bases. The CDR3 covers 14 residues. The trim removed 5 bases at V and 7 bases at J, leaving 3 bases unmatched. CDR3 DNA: TGTGCCAGCAGTCCAGGGACAGGGAATTCACCCCTCCACTTT. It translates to CASSPGTGNSPLHF.